This TCR beta chain was found in a study of T-cell memory formation after mild COVID-19. At the level of the study: Across donors, TCR clusters were largely donor specific. Broader study findings: Chiefly within CM and EM were the contracting CD4+ clones; CD8+ ones were within EMRA. Pre-infection memory already had some responding clones, implying cross-reactive memory joined.

As to this clonotype: What it binds is not known.

Using constant-segment primers, 5'RACE produced TCR alpha and TCR beta cDNA libraries carrying sample barcodes and UMIs. MiXCR, applied by TCRdb to the 5' RACE reads, yields one record per CDR3 protein. The top ten clones hold around 12% of a sample with roughly 450,000 distinct CDR3 sequences, 15% to 20% of them seen once. The receptor's source is an adult woman who had mild COVID-19 (a few samples of this study predate the infection). Cell type and time point are not known. The specimen sequenced was PBMCs or a T cell subset sorted from them (not recorded which).

The CDR3: CASSLATLRETQYF. The CDR3 DNA is TGCGCCAGCAGCTTGGCCACCCTCCGAGAGACCCAGTACTTC. The chain uses TRBV5-1 and TRBJ2-5, with unresolved D. Looked up from germline, CDR1 is SGHRS and CDR2 is YFSETQ. The CDR3 covers 14 residues. Trimming cost V 0 bases and J 4 bases, with 10 bases left between them.